The 21 T cell receptor beta chains in this list originate from one sample, sequenced in a study of blood T cell repertoires in COVID-19. The data were produced by immunoSEQ multiplex PCR, yet TCRdb's version contains in-frame clones alone and is incomplete. This sample has 200,000 to 250,000 clones, with less than 90% found just once. The sequencing input was PBMCs or T cells enriched from blood (not recorded which). Receptor source: a woman in her 30s who had recovered from COVID-19.

The chain links TRBV9 to TRBJ1-1, with 9 bases lining up with TRBD1. The CDR3 totals 15 residues. The V gene's germline CDR1 is SGDLS and CDR2 YYNGEE. V was clipped by 4 bases and J by 6 bases; unmatched bases: 10. As DNA, the CDR3 is TGTGCCAGCAGCCCCCGGGACAGGGACTTTCCTGAAGCTTTCTTT. Encoded protein: CASSPRDRDFPEAFF.

The table lists this clone with a count of one. The chain couples TRBV4-3 to TRBJ1-2, with TRBD1 identical over 7 bases. Per the germline V gene, CDR1 is LGHNA and CDR2 is YSLEER. The CDR3 runs to 16 residues. The J segment lost 5 bases and the V segment lost 1 base, leaving 10 bases of the junction unmatched. Here the CDR3 reads CASSQVSGTVSYGYTF. In nucleotides, the CDR3 is TGCGCCAGCAGCCAAGTTTCGGGGACAGTTTCGTATGGCTACACCTTC.

CDR3 amino acids: CASSSDRVNEKLFF. In nucleotides, the CDR3 is TGTGCCAGCAGCTCCGACAGAGTTAATGAAAAACTGTTTTTT. The chain carries TRBV13 and TRBJ1-4; a possible D gene is TRBD1 (5 bases). The V end was cut by 4 bases, the J end by 4 bases, with 10 bases between. The CDR3 spans 14 residues. The V gene's germline CDR1 is PRHDT and CDR2 FYEKMQ (reference sequence).

This clone was found once. The V call is TRBV5-5, the J call TRBJ1-5; D perhaps matches TRBD1 (5 bases). The V end lost 4 bases, the J end lost 0 bases, and 17 bases lay between the germline ends. Germline lookup yields CDR1 SGHKS and CDR2 YYEKEE (reference sequence). This CDR3 comprises 17 residues. The CDR3 sequence is CASSTRPDTPSNQPQHF. CDR3 nucleotide sequence: TGTGCCAGCAGCACGAGGCCGGACACCCCTAGCAATCAGCCCCAGCATTTT.

J is TRBJ1-3 and V is TRBV7-6; no clear D gene. This CDR3 has 16 amino acids. V dropped 5 bases and J dropped 0 bases, with 14 bases sitting between them. In germline, CDR1 is SGHVS, CDR2 FNYEAQ. CDR3 region: CASSPSMGSSGNTIYF. CDR3 nucleotides: TGTGCCAGCAGCCCGAGTATGGGGAGCTCTGGAAACACCATATATTTT.

The J gene is TRBJ1-2, the V gene TRBV3-1 (or the pseudogene TRBV3-2), with D hard to call. The CDR3 runs to 15 residues. In germline, CDR1 is LGHDT, CDR2 YNNKEL (reference sequence). Between the trimmed V and J ends, which lost 4 bases and 3 bases, there was a span of 15 bases. CDR3 region: CASSPEPTGYYGYTF. CDR3 bases: TGTGCCAGCAGCCCCGAACCGACGGGGTACTATGGCTACACCTTC.

The genes are TRBV5-1 and TRBJ2-3, with TRBD2 as a possible D gene (5 bases). The CDR3 loop spans 15 amino acids. The V gene's germline CDR1 is SGHRS and CDR2 YFSETQ. Trimming removed 0 bases at V and 0 bases at J, with 8 bases between. The CDR3 sequence is CASSLAQRSTDTQYF. CDR3 sequence (DNA): TGCGCCAGCAGCTTGGCCCAGCGGAGCACAGATACGCAGTATTTT.

The chain couples TRBV19 to TRBJ1-1; 7 bases line up with TRBD1. V dropped 3 bases and J dropped 1; count of bases not matched to a gene: 2. CDR3 size: 14 residues. The V gene's germline CDR1 is LNHDA and CDR2 SQIVND (reference sequence). CDR3 DNA: TGTGCCAGTAGTATTAGGGGGCGGAACACTGAAGCTTTCTTT. Translated: CASSIRGRNTEAFF.

This clone was recorded a few times. The gene calls are TRBV7-9 and TRBJ2-7; perhaps TRBD1 as D (6 bases). This CDR3 contains 13 residues. Trimming cost V 5 bases and J 3 bases, with 11 bases left between them. From germline, CDR1 is SEHNR and CDR2 FQNEAQ (reference sequence). CDR3 sequence: CASSQGGSYEQYF. In DNA, the CDR3 is TGTGCCAGCAGCCAAGGGGGTAGCTACGAGCAGTACTTC.

The CDR3: CAIRPAGLDGYTF. The DNA for the CDR3 is TGTGCCATCAGGCCAGCTGGGCTGGATGGCTACACCTTC. The V call is TRBV10-3, the J call TRBJ1-2; D gene ambiguous. With 6 bases removed from V and 6 bases from J, the gap between germline ends came to 14 bases. This CDR3 has 13 residues. Germline CDR1 ENHRY, CDR2 SYGVKD.

This chain uses TRBV5-1 with TRBJ2-5; 11 nucleotides match TRBD2. The CDR3 runs 16 residues. The junction had 4 bases not matched to a gene; V was cut back by 1 base and J by 2 bases. Germline CDR1 is SGHRS and CDR2 is YFSETQ. Here the CDR3 reads CASSLMASGGQETQYF. In DNA form, the CDR3 reads TGCGCCAGCAGCTTGATGGCTAGCGGGGGGCAAGAGACCCAGTACTTC.

The chain carries TRBV11-2 and TRBJ2-7; D ambiguous. This CDR3 has 14 amino acids. V was pared by 1 base and J by 4 bases, with 11 bases between. The germline V gene encodes CDR1 SGHAT and CDR2 FQNNGV. The CDR3 loop reads CASSLGSGPYEQYF. CDR3 coding DNA: TGTGCCAGCAGCTTAGGTTCAGGTCCGTACGAGCAGTACTTC.

This clone has more than one count but fewer than ten. The CDR3 loop reads CASSSRGGSYNEQFF. CDR3 bases: TGTGCCAGCAGCTCTAGGGGTGGCTCCTACAATGAGCAGTTCTTC. The V call is TRBV7-2, the J call TRBJ2-1; perhaps TRBD1 as D (5 bases). The CDR3 runs to 15 residues. Trimming stripped 4 bases from V and 0 bases from J, with 10 bases between. The germline V gene encodes CDR1 SGHTA and CDR2 FQGNSA.

The chain carries TRBV27 and TRBJ2-1; 7 nucleotides line up with TRBD1. Trimming removed 3 bases from V and 7 bases from J; junction bases left unmatched: 6. The CDR3 covers 14 residues. Germline V gene lookup returns CDR1 MNHEY and CDR2 SMNVEV (reference sequence). The CDR3 loop is CASSFRGTENEQFF. CDR3 DNA: TGTGCCAGCAGTTTTCGTGGGACAGAAAATGAGCAGTTCTTC.

The V call is TRBV9, the J call TRBJ1-6; D gene unclear. CDR3 length equals 15 residues. Trimming took 1 base from V and 6 from J, leaving 11 bases between them. CDR1 and CDR2 from the germline V gene are SGDLS and YYNGEE. CDR3 sequence reads: CASSVREPPNSPLHF. The DNA of the CDR3 is TGTGCCAGCAGCGTAAGGGAGCCCCCTAATTCACCCCTCCACTTT.

The chain recombines TRBV19 with TRBJ2-3; 9 bases fit TRBD2. Germline V CDR1 and CDR2: LNHDA, SQIVND (reference sequence). The V and J ends lost 3 bases and 0 bases, in that order; junction bases with no gene match: 13. The CDR3 sequence is 19 residues long. CDR3 protein: CASSIVSGGLRISTDTQYF. The CDR3 bases are TGTGCCAGTAGTATTGTTAGCGGGGGCCTCAGGATTAGCACAGATACGCAGTATTTT.

V usage is TRBV10-1 and J usage is TRBJ1-5; D gene ambiguous. V was shortened by 0 bases and J by 4 bases, with 10 bases between the two germline ends. Germline V gene data show CDR1 as WNHNN and CDR2 as SYGVQD (reference sequence). The CDR3 runs to 15 residues. The CDR3 here is CASSESGGSNQPQHF. The CDR3, as DNA: TGCGCCAGCAGTGAGTCCGGAGGGAGTAATCAGCCCCAGCATTTT.

V usage is TRBV3-1 (or the pseudogene TRBV3-2) and J usage is TRBJ2-5, with 8 bases aligning to TRBD2. J lost 6 bases, V lost 0 bases, and 9 bases had no gene match. Germline V gene lookup returns CDR1 LGHDT and CDR2 YNNKEL (reference sequence). The CDR3 spans 16 residues. DNA for the CDR3: TGTGCCAGCAGCCAAGATTTGACGGGGGGGCCCAAGACCCAGTACTTC. Translation: CASSQDLTGGPKTQYF.

The sample holds many counts of this clone. The J gene is TRBJ1-6, the V gene TRBV9, with D perhaps TRBD1 (5 bases). V dropped 4 bases and J dropped 6 bases, with 20 bases sitting between them. The germline V gene has CDR1 SGDLS and CDR2 YYNGEE. The CDR3 sequence is 17 residues long. CDR3 sequence (DNA): TGTGCCAGCAGCTCCTACGGGAGCCGGGGGACTAATTCACCCCTCCACTTT. Its translation: CASSSYGSRGTNSPLHF.

V usage is TRBV5-1 and J usage is TRBJ2-7, with TRBD2 matching 7 bases. Unmatched junction bases numbered 6, after V lost 2 bases and J lost 4 bases. CDR1 and CDR2 (germline): SGHRS, YFSETQ. The CDR3 is 14 amino acids. The CDR3 nucleotides are TGCGCCAGCAGCTTTAATGGGGAGGGGTACGAGCAGTACTTC. This gives the protein CASSFNGEGYEQYF.

The chain recombines TRBV19 with TRBJ1-2; D unclear. V was pared by 6 bases and J by 5 bases, with 16 bases between. Germline loops: CDR1 LNHDA, CDR2 SQIVND (reference sequence). The CDR3 length is 14 residues. This CDR3 reads CASSRTEVSYGYTF. As DNA, the CDR3 is TGTGCCAGTAGCCGGACGGAGGTTAGTTATGGCTACACCTTC.